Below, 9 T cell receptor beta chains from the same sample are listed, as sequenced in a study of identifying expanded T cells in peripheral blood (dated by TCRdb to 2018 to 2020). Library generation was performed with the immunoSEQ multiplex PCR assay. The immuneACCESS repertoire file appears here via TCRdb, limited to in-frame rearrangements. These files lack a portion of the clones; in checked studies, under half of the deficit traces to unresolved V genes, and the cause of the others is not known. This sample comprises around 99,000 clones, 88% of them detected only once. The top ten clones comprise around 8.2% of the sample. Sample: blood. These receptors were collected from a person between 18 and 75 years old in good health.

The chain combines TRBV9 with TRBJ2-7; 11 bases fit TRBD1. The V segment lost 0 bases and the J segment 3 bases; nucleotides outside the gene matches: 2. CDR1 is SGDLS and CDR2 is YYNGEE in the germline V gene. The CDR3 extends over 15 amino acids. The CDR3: CASSVGGQGGYEQYF. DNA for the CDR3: TGTGCCAGCAGCGTAGGGGGACAGGGGGGCTACGAGCAGTACTTC. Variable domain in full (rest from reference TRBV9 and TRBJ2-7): DSGVTQTPKHLITATGQRVTLRCSPRSGDLSVYWYQQSLDQGLQFLIQYYNGEERAKGNILERFSAQQFPDLHSELNLSSLELGDSALYFCASSVGGQGGYEQYFGPGTRLTVT.

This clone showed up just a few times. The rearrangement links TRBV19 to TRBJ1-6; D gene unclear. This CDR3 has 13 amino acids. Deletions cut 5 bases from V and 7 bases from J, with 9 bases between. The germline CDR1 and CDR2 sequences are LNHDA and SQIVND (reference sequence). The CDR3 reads CASSQNPNSPLHF. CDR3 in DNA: TGTGCCAGTAGTCAGAACCCGAATTCACCCCTCCACTTT.

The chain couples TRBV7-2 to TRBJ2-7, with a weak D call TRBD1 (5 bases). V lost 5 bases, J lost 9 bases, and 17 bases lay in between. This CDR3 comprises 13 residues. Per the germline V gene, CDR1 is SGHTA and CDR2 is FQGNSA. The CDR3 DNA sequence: TGTGCCAGCAGCCCCAGGGTCTCACGCGGGCAGTACTTC. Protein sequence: CASSPRVSRGQYF.

The CDR3 bases are TGTGCCAGTAAAAAGGACAGGGTAACTAGCGGCAACACCGGGGAGCTGTTTTTT. Its translation: CASKKDRVTSGNTGELFF. The chain employs TRBV19 and TRBJ2-2; D might be TRBD1 or TRBD2, each matching 8 bases. The CDR3 runs to 18 residues. Germline CDR1 is LNHDA and CDR2 is SQIVND (reference sequence). V lost 7 bases, J lost 2 bases, and 23 bases lay in between.

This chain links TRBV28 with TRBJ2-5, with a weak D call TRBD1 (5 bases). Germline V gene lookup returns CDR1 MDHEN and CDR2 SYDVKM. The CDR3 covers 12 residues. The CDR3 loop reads CASEGAQETQYF. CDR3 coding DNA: TGTGCAAGTGAAGGGGCCCAAGAGACCCAGTACTTC.

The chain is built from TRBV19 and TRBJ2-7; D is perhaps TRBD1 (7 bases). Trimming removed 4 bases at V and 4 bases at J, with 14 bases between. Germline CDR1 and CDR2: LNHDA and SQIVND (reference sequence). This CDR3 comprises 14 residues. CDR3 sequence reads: CASSKTGTGYEQYF. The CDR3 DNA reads TGTGCCAGTAGTAAGACAGGGACTGGGTACGAGCAGTACTTC. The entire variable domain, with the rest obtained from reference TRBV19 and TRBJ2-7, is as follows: DGGITQSPKYLFRKEGQNVTLSCEQNLNHDAMYWYRQDPGQGLRLIYYSQIVNDFQKGDIAEGYSVSREKKESFPLTVTSAQKNPTAFYLCASSKTGTGYEQYFGPGTRLTVT.

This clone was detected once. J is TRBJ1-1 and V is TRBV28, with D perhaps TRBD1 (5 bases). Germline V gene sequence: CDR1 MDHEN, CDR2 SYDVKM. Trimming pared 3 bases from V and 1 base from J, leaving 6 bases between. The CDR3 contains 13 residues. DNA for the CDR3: TGTGCCAGCAGTTTGAGGGGGAACACTGAAGCTTTCTTT. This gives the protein CASSLRGNTEAFF. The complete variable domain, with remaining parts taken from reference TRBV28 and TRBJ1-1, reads DVKVTQSSRYLVKRTGEKVFLECVQDMDHENMFWYRQDPGLGLRLIYFSYDVKMKEKGDIPEGYSVSREKKERFSLILESASTNQTSMYLCASSLRGNTEAFFGQGTRLTVV.

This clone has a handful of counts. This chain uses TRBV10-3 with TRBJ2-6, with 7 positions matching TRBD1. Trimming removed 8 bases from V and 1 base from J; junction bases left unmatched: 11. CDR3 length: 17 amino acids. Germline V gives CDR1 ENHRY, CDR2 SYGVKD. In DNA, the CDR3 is TGTGCCATCCCCGCTTCGGTCAGGGGGTCTGGGGCCAACGTCCTGACTTTC. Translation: CAIPASVRGSGANVLTF.

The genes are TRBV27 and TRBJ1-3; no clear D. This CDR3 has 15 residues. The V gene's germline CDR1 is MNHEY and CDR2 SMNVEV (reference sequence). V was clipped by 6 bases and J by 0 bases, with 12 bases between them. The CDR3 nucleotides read TGTGCCAGCAGCTCTGGCTGGAGCTCTGGAAACACCATATATTTT. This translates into CASSSGWSSGNTIYF.